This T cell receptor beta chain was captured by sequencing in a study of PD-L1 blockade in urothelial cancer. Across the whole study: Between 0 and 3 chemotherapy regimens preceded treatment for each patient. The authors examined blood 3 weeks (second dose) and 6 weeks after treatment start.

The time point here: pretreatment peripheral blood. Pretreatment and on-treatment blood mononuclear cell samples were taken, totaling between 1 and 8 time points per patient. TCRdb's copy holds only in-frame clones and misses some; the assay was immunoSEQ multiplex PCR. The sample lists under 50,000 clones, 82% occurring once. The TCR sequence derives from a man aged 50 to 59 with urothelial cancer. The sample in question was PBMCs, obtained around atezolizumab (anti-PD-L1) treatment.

CDR3 DNA sequence: TGTGCCAGCAGCCAAGGTCTAGAGACCCTTCAGTACTTC. It specifies CASSQGLETLQYF. The gene calls are TRBV7-3 and TRBJ2-4; D gene unclear. From germline, CDR1 is SGHTA and CDR2 FQGTGA. This CDR3 comprises 13 residues. Trimming pared 5 bases from V and 11 bases from J, leaving 16 bases between.